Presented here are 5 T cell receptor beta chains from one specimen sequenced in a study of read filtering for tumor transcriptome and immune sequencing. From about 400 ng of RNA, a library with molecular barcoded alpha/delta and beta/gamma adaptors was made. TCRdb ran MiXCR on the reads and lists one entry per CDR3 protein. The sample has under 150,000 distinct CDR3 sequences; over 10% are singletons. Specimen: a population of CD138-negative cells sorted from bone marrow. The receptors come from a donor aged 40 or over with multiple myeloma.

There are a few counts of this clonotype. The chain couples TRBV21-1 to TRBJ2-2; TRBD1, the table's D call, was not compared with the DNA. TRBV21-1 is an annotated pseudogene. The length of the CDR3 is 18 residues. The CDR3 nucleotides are TGTGCCAGCAGCAAAGGCAGGGGGGACCGTAAGGACACCGGGGAGCTGTTTTTT. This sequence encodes CASSKGRGDRKDTGELFF.

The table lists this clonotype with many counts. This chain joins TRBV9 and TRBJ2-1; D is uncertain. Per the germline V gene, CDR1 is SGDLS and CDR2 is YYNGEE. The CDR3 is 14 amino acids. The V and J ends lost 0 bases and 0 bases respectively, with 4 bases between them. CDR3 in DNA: TGTGCCAGCAGCGTAGAGGTCTCCTACAATGAGCAGTTCTTC. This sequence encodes CASSVEVSYNEQFF. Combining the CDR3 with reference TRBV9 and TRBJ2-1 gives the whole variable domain DSGVTQTPKHLITATGQRVTLRCSPRSGDLSVYWYQQSLDQGLQFLIQYYNGEERAKGNILERFSAQQFPDLHSELNLSSLELGDSALYFCASSVEVSYNEQFFGPGTRLTVL.

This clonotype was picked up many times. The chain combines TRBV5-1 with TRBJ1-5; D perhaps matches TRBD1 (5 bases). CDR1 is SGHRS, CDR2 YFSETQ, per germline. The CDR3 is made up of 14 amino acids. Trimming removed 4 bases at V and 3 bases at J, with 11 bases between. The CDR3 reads CASSPGGTNQPQHF. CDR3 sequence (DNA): TGCGCCAGCAGCCCGGGGGGGACCAATCAGCCCCAGCATTTT.

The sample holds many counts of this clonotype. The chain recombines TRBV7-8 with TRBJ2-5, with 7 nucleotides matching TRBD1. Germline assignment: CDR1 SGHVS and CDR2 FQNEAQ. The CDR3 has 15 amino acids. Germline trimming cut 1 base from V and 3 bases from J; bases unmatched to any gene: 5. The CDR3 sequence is CASSLEGGTEETQYF. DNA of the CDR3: TGTGCCAGCAGCTTAGAAGGTGGGACAGAAGAGACCCAGTACTTC. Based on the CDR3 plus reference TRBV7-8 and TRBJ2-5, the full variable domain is GAGVSQSPRYKVAKRGQDVALRCDPISGHVSLFWYQQALGQGPEFLTYFQNEAQLDKSGLPSDRFFAERPEGSVSTLKIQRTQQEDSAVYLCASSLEGGTEETQYFGPGTRLLVL.

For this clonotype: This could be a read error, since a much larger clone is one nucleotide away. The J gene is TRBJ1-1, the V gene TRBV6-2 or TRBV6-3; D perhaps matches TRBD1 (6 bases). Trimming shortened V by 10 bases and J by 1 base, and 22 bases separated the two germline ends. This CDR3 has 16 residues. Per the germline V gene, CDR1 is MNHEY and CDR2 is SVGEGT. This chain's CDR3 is CAITPPPPGQNTEAFF. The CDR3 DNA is TGTGCCATCACCCCGCCCCCCCCGGGACAGAACACTGAAGCTTTCTTT.